Listed here are 11 T cell receptor beta chains from one sample, sequenced in a study of shared clonotypes between healthy human individuals. The table came from immunoSEQ multiplex PCR; TCRdb's copy has only in-frame clones and leaves some out. The sample consists of about 2.3 million clones, around 90% of them appearing once. Material: naive CD4+ T cells from PBMCs. Subset meaning: CD45RA+ positively selected. The receptors were sampled from a man aged 18 to 30 in good health. Some clones in this sample may be carry-over from other donors' samples.

This chain links TRBV5-4 with TRBJ2-1, with 12 bases fitting TRBD2. V lost 3 bases and J lost 4; bases outside the gene matches: 5. CDR3 size: 16 residues. CDR1 and CDR2 (germline): SGHNT, YYREEE (reference sequence). The CDR3 spells CASSSQTSGSYNEQFF. CDR3 in DNA: TGTGCCAGCAGCTCCCAGACTAGCGGGAGTTACAATGAGCAGTTCTTC. The whole variable domain, filled in from reference TRBV5-4 and TRBJ2-1, reads ETGVTQSPTHLIKTRGQQVTLRCSSQSGHNTVSWYQQALGQGPQFIFQYYREEENGRGNFPPRFSGLQFPNYSSELNVNALELDDSALYLCASSSQTSGSYNEQFFGPGTRLTVL.

The chain joins TRBV5-1 to TRBJ2-4; possible D gene TRBD1, 6 bases. CDR1 and CDR2 (germline): SGHRS, YFSETQ. This CDR3 comprises 13 residues. Deletions cut 5 bases from V and 5 bases from J, with 11 bases between. The CDR3 sequence is CASSRDIENIQYF. The CDR3 region has the DNA TGCGCCAGCAGTCGGGACATTGAAAACATTCAGTACTTC.

This chain connects TRBV19 to TRBJ1-5; D ambiguous. The CDR3 loop spans 15 amino acids. The germline CDR1 and CDR2 sequences are LNHDA and SQIVND (reference sequence). Trimming took off 10 bases at V and 4 bases at J, with 20 bases between the two ends. The CDR3 nucleotides read TGTGCCACCTACCCGACGGGTGGATGGAATCAGCCCCAGCATTTT. Translated, it gives CATYPTGGWNQPQHF.

To note about this clone: Other nucleotide sequences from this sample produce the same CDR3. V and J are TRBV6-1 and TRBJ1-3, with a possible D match to TRBD1 (5 bases). V lost 4 bases, J lost 1 base, and 8 bases lay in between. Germline values: CDR1 MNHNS, CDR2 SASEGT. The CDR3 consists of 14 residues. The CDR3 DNA sequence: TGTGCCAGCAGTGGGGGGGGTTCTGGAAACACCATATATTTT. Translated: CASSGGGSGNTIYF.

This chain connects TRBV5-1 to TRBJ2-7; D is possibly TRBD1 (5 bases). Germline V gives CDR1 SGHRS, CDR2 YFSETQ. V lost 0 bases and J lost 3, with 13 bases in between. The CDR3 has 15 amino acids. The CDR3 coding sequence is TGCGCCAGCAGCTTGGTGGCAGGGTCATTCTACGAGCAGTACTTC. It is translated as CASSLVAGSFYEQYF.

J is TRBJ2-5 and V is TRBV7-9; D is ambiguous. CDR1 is SEHNR and CDR2 is FQNEAQ in the germline V gene (reference sequence). The CDR3 runs 17 residues. V was clipped by 8 bases and J by 4 bases, with 26 bases between them. The chain's CDR3 is CASLKGVQPPLGETQYF. The CDR3 DNA follows: TGTGCCAGCCTCAAAGGCGTACAGCCACCTTTAGGAGAGACCCAGTACTTC.

The chain combines TRBV7-2 with TRBJ1-2, with TRBD1 matching over 7 bases. J was trimmed by 4 bases and V by 1 base; bases with no gene match: 12. The germline V gene encodes CDR1 SGHTA and CDR2 FQGNSA. CDR3 length: 17 residues. The CDR3 loop reads CASSLEQGLGSLYGYTF. DNA of the CDR3: TGTGCCAGCAGCTTAGAACAGGGGCTGGGGTCTCTCTATGGCTACACCTTC.

With regard to this clone: Other DNA sequences in this specimen translate into the identical CDR3. The chain combines TRBV28 with TRBJ1-1, with D tentatively TRBD1 (5 bases). CDR3 length: 14 residues. CDR1 MDHEN and CDR2 SYDVKM come from the germline V gene. The V and J ends lost 2 bases and 4 bases respectively, with 11 bases between them. The CDR3: CASSLLQGSTEAFF. DNA for the CDR3: TGTGCCAGCAGTTTACTGCAGGGTTCCACTGAAGCTTTCTTT.

Of note for this clone: This same CDR3 is encoded by further DNA sequences in the sample. The V and J genes are TRBV6-5 and TRBJ2-5; TRBD2 aligns across 7 bases. Trimming removed 0 bases from V and 5 bases from J; junction bases left unmatched: 3. The CDR3 totals 14 residues. The germline V gene encodes CDR1 MNHEY and CDR2 SVGAGI. The CDR3 region has the DNA TGTGCCAGCAGTTACTCCGCCGGGGGGGAGACCCAGTACTTC. This sequence encodes CASSYSAGGETQYF.

V is TRBV28 and J is TRBJ1-2, with a tentative D call TRBD1 (5 bases). The ends were cut back, 5 bases at V and 4 bases at J, with 8 bases in the middle. CDR3 size: 12 residues. The V gene's germline CDR1 is MDHEN and CDR2 SYDVKM. The CDR3: CASSGATYGYTF. For the CDR3, the DNA is TGTGCCAGCAGTGGGGCAACCTATGGCTACACCTTC.

CDR3 coding DNA: TGTGCCAGCAGCGCGAGACCGGGACAGGGAAACACCGGGGAGCTGTTTTTT. This gives the protein CASSARPGQGNTGELFF. The gene calls are TRBV7-9 and TRBJ2-2, with TRBD1 matching 9 bases. Trimming removed 5 bases from V and 2 bases from J; junction bases left unmatched: 9. This CDR3 has 17 amino acids. Germline CDR1 and CDR2: SEHNR and FQNEAQ (reference sequence). Variable domain in full (rest from reference TRBV7-9 and TRBJ2-2): DTGVSQNPRHKITKRGQNVTFRCDPISEHNRLYWYRQTLGQGPEFLTYFQNEAQLEKSRLLSDRFSAERPKGSFSTLEIQRTEQGDSAMYLCASSARPGQGNTGELFFGEGSRLTVL.